This T cell receptor (beta chain) stems from a study of response to subunit inactivated influenza vaccine. Regarding the study as a whole: Seasonal influenza vaccination, on each occasion, was suggested by the authors to recruit few new T cells.

Concerning this clonotype itself: Antigen unknown.

The CDR3 spans 15 residues. V lost 5 bases and J lost 1; bases outside the gene matches: 7. Per germline, CDR1 KGHSH and CDR2 LQKENI. Each CDR3 protein gets one entry after TCRdb re-called the RT-PCR reads with MiXCR. Of under 950,000 distinct CDR3 sequences listed, about 20% are singletons. Sequenced material: PBMCs from blood, taken 5 days after vaccination. This chain connects TRBV18 to TRBJ2-5; 7 bases line up with TRBD1. The receptor was isolated from a man aged 50 to 59 who received an inactivated influenza vaccine. CDR3: CASSTQTGFQETQYF. The CDR3 DNA is TGTGCCAGCTCAACTCAGACAGGGTTCCAAGAGACCCAGTACTTC.